Each of the 17 T cell receptor beta chains below was sequenced from the same sample in a study of cytomegalovirus exposure and HLA in healthy donors. PCR amplification relied on 60 Vbeta primers (plus 13 Jbeta primers). Clones were sequenced by immunoSEQ multiplex PCR, and TCRdb holds only the in-frame ones, with some missing. Among under 250,000 clones listed, about 85% were seen once. Sequenced material: PBMCs. These receptors all stem from a woman between 45 and 65 years old in good health and CMV-seropositive.

This clone was detected only once. The V call is TRBV5-1, the J call TRBJ1-2; no reliable D call. Trimming stripped 4 bases from V and 4 bases from J, with 20 bases between. This CDR3 contains 16 residues. Looked up from germline, CDR1 is SGHRS and CDR2 is YFSETQ. CDR3 residues: CASSAGLTSGGYGYTF. In DNA, the CDR3 is TGCGCCAGCAGCGCCGGACTGACCTCCGGCGGCTATGGCTACACCTTC.

V and J are TRBV29-1 and TRBJ2-7, with D tentatively TRBD1 (6 bases). Trimming cost V 7 bases and J 3 bases, with 13 bases left between them. The germline V gene has CDR1 SQVTM and CDR2 ANQGSEA. The CDR3 totals 12 residues. This CDR3 is CSAGNRVYEQYF. In DNA form, the CDR3 reads TGCAGCGCTGGGAACAGGGTCTACGAGCAGTACTTC.

On this clone: One junction end does not reproduce the germline sequence, and a read error may be involved. This sequence joins TRBV27 and TRBJ1-1, with unresolved D. The CDR3 runs 13 residues. CDR1 MNHEY and CDR2 SMNVEV come from the germline V gene (reference sequence). The CDR3 region is CASSLSAGNEVIF. CDR3 nucleotides: TGTGCCAGCAGTTTATCGGCGGGGAATGAAGTTATCTTT.

This sequence joins TRBV30 and TRBJ1-3, with 8 bases fitting TRBD1. The CDR3 totals 17 residues. V lost 3 bases, J lost 4 bases, and 14 bases stayed unmatched. Germline lookup yields CDR1 GTSNPN and CDR2 SVGIG (reference sequence). Here the CDR3 reads CAWSPIGQGRAGNTIYF. DNA for the CDR3: TGTGCCTGGAGCCCCATCGGACAGGGAAGGGCCGGAAACACCATATATTTT. The full variable domain, rest sourced from reference TRBV30 and TRBJ1-3, is SQTIHQWPATLVQPVGSPLSLECTVEGTSNPNLYWYRQAAGRGLQLLFYSVGIGQISSEVPQNLSASRPQDRQFILSSKKLLLSDSGFYLCAWSPIGQGRAGNTIYFGEGSWLTVV.

The chain combines TRBV5-4 with TRBJ2-3, with a possible D match to TRBD1 (6 bases). Trimming took 4 bases from V and 5 from J, leaving 17 bases between them. CDR3 size: 15 residues. Per the germline V gene, CDR1 is SGHNT and CDR2 is YYREEE (reference sequence). CDR3 loop: CASSRAGGALDTQYF. CDR3 DNA: TGTGCCAGCAGCCGGGCTGGGGGCGCATTAGATACGCAGTATTTT.

V usage is TRBV7-2 and J usage is TRBJ2-1; 10 positions match TRBD1. The CDR3 contains 17 residues. Germline lookup yields CDR1 SGHTA and CDR2 FQGNSA. V shed 4 bases, J shed 4 bases, and the junction held 10 bases outside the gene matches. The CDR3, as DNA: TGTGCCAGCAGCTCCCCCCCGGGACAGGGGAAGTACAATGAGCAGTTCTTC. This gives the protein CASSSPPGQGKYNEQFF. The variable domain in full, with the rest retrieved from reference TRBV7-2 and TRBJ2-1, is GAGVSQSPSNKVTEKGKDVELRCDPISGHTALYWYRQSLGQGLEFLIYFQGNSAPDKSGLPSDRFSAERTGGSVSTLTIQRTQQEDSAVYLCASSSPPGQGKYNEQFFGPGTRLTVL.

This chain joins TRBV6-5 and TRBJ2-7; 7 nucleotides align to TRBD1. In germline, CDR1 is MNHEY, CDR2 SVGAGI. This CDR3 comprises 14 residues. V trimming: 6 bases; J trimming: 2 bases; junction bases outside the gene matches: 7. This chain's CDR3 is CASRPTGSTYEQYF. In DNA form, the CDR3 reads TGTGCCAGCAGACCGACAGGGTCAACCTACGAGCAGTACTTC.

Concerning this clone itself: One junction end disagrees with the germline gene, perhaps due to a read error. This sequence joins TRBV7-9 and TRBJ1-3; D unresolved. Germline V gene sequence: CDR1 SEHNR, CDR2 FQNEAQ (reference sequence). This CDR3 comprises 12 residues. The CDR3 reads CSSSFAGNTIYF. The CDR3 DNA reads TGTTCCAGCAGCTTTGCGGGAAACACCATATATTTT.

This chain joins TRBV4-3 and TRBJ2-4; 8 bases align to TRBD1. This CDR3 contains 15 residues. Trimming removed 6 bases from V and 5 bases from J; junction bases left unmatched: 9. Germline CDR1 is LGHNA and CDR2 is YSLEER. CDR3 sequence: CASSPNRDRQNIQYF. The CDR3 nucleotides are TGCGCCAGCAGTCCTAACCGGGACAGGCAAAACATTCAGTACTTC.

The rearrangement links TRBV5-6 to TRBJ2-1; TRBD2 might be the D (6 bases). The germline V gene has CDR1 SGHDT and CDR2 YYEEEE. CDR3 length: 17 amino acids. V lost 2 bases and J 3 bases, leaving 18 bases between the germline ends. The CDR3 DNA sequence: TGTGCCAGCAGCTTAATAGGGGCGGGGTCCGTCTACAATGAGCAGTTCTTC. As protein: CASSLIGAGSVYNEQFF.

The V gene is TRBV28, the J gene TRBJ2-1; D is perhaps TRBD1 (6 bases). There are 17 residues in the CDR3. Germline-derived CDR1 and CDR2 are MDHEN and SYDVKM. Trimming removed 3 bases at V and 0 bases at J, with 15 bases between. The CDR3 region has the DNA TGTGCCAGCAGTTTTGTGGGTACAGGGATCTCCTACAATGAGCAGTTCTTC. Translated: CASSFVGTGISYNEQFF.

This clone was picked up a small number of times. The CDR3 nucleotides are TGCGCCAGCAGCCAAGGGGACAGGCCTTATCAGCCCCAGCATTTT. The encoded protein is CASSQGDRPYQPQHF. The rearrangement links TRBV4-1 to TRBJ1-5; 8 nucleotides agree with TRBD1. The CDR3 is made up of 15 amino acids. The junction had 4 bases not matched to a gene; V was cut back by 1 base and J by 5 bases. Germline V gene sequence: CDR1 MGHRA, CDR2 YSYEKL.

For this clone: One junction end does not reproduce the germline sequence, and a read error may be involved. The CDR3 coding sequence is TGTTCCAGCAGCCCCCGGACAGGGGTCATGAACACTGAAGCTTTCTTT. Translating gives CSSSPRTGVMNTEAFF. The rearrangement uses TRBV7-9 and TRBJ1-1, with 9 bases fitting TRBD1. This CDR3 contains 16 residues. Germline values: CDR1 SEHNR, CDR2 FQNEAQ (reference sequence). Supplemented by reference TRBV7-9 and TRBJ1-1, the full variable domain reads DTGVSQNPRHKITKRGQNVTFRCDPISEHNRLYWYRQTLGQGPEFLTYFQNEAQLEKSRLLSDRFSAERPKGSFSTLEIQRTEQGDSAMYLCSSSPRTGVMNTEAFFGQGTRLTVV.

V gene TRBV11-2 combines with J gene TRBJ1-5; no firm D call. The CDR3 has 16 amino acids. The germline V gene has CDR1 SGHAT and CDR2 FQNNGV. V lost 1 base to trimming and J lost 2 bases, with 12 bases between them. CDR3 loop: CASSLGGQVGNQPQHF. CDR3 coding DNA: TGTGCCAGCAGCTTAGGTGGTCAGGTTGGCAATCAGCCCCAGCATTTT.

The chain couples TRBV6-5 to TRBJ1-5; 9 nucleotides agree with TRBD1. This CDR3 has 15 residues. Germline lookup yields CDR1 MNHEY and CDR2 SVGAGI. Trimming cost V 5 bases and J 7 bases; bases outside gene matches: 9. The CDR3 loop is CASSRGTGIRQPQHF. CDR3 coding DNA: TGTGCCAGCAGTAGGGGGACAGGGATCCGGCAGCCCCAGCATTTT.

The V call is TRBV5-1, the J call TRBJ2-1; TRBD2 matches at 14 bases. With 4 bases clipped from V and 0 bases from J, the junction kept 6 bases outside the gene matches. From germline, CDR1 is SGHRS and CDR2 YFSETQ. This CDR3 contains 18 residues. The chain's CDR3 is CASSPGLAGGSSYNEQFF. In DNA form, the CDR3 reads TGCGCCAGCAGCCCAGGACTAGCGGGGGGAAGCTCCTACAATGAGCAGTTCTTC.

CDR3 in DNA: TGTGCCAGCAGGGTGACTGGAGGGGAGACCCAGTACTTC. This gives the protein CASRVTGGETQYF. The chain is built from TRBV11-2 and TRBJ2-5; possibly TRBD2 for D (6 bases). CDR1 and CDR2 (germline): SGHAT, FQNNGV. The V gene lost 6 bases and the J gene lost 5 bases, with 13 bases spanning the gap. The CDR3 runs to 13 residues.